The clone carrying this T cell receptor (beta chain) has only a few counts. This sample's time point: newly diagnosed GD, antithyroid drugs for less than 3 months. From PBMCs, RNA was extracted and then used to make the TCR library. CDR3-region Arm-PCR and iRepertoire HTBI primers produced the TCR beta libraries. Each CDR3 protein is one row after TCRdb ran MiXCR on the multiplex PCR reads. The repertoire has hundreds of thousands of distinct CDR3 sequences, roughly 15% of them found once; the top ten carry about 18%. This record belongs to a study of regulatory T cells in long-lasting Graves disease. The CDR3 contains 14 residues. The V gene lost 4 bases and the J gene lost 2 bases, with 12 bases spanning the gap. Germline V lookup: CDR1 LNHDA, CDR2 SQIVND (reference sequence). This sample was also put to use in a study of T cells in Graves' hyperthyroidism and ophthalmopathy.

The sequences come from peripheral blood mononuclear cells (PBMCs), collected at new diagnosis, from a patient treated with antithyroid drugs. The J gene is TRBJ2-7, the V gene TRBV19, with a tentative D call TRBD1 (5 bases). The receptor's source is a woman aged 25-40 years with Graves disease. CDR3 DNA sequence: TGTGCCAGTAGTAGAACAGGACCGACCTACGAGCAGTACTTC. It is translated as CASSRTGPTYEQYF. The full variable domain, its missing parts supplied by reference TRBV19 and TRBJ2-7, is DGGITQSPKYLFRKEGQNVTLSCEQNLNHDAMYWYRQDPGQGLRLIYYSQIVNDFQKGDIAEGYSVSREKKESFPLTVTSAQKNPTAFYLCASSRTGPTYEQYFGPGTRLTVT.